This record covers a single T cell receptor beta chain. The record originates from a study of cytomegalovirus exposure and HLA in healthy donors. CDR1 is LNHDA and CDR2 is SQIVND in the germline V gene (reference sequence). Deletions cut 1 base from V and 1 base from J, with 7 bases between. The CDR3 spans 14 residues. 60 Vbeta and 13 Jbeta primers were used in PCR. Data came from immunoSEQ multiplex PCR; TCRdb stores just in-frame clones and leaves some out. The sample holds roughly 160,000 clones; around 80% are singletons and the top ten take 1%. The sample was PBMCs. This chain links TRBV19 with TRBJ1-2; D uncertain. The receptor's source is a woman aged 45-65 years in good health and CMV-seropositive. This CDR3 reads CASSIGAGNYGYTF. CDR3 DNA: TGTGCCAGTAGTATAGGAGCCGGTAACTATGGCTACACCTTC.